Shown below are 22 T cell receptor beta chains from a single sample sequenced in a study of shared clonotypes between healthy human individuals. Produced via immunoSEQ multiplex PCR; TCRdb's table is partial and in-frame only. The data show about 2.1 million clones, with approximately 92% seen just once and 1.5% to 2% held by the top ten. Naive CD8 cells were CD45RO-negative, positively selected for CCR7, excluding terminally differentiated effector memory CD45RA+ cells. The material sequenced was naive CD8+ T cells from PBMCs. The source is a man younger than 30 in good health. Some clones in this sample may be carry-over from other donors' samples.

The chain links TRBV28 to TRBJ2-2; D is perhaps TRBD1 (6 bases). V gave up 6 bases and J gave up 6 bases, with 23 bases separating them. This CDR3 comprises 17 residues. Germline V gene data show CDR1 as MDHEN and CDR2 as SYDVKM. The CDR3 coding sequence is TGTGCCAGCAGCCTACCTACTCGACAGGATACTGCCGGGGAGCTGTTTTTT. This codes for CASSLPTRQDTAGELFF.

The rearrangement links TRBV9 to TRBJ2-7, with 9 nucleotides matching TRBD1. The CDR3 covers 15 residues. After removal of 0 bases from V and 4 bases from J, the junction contained 5 bases not matched to a gene. Germline V gene lookup returns CDR1 SGDLS and CDR2 YYNGEE. CDR3 nucleotides: TGTGCCAGCAGCGTAGGGGGACAGGGAAAATACGAGCAGTACTTC. This encodes CASSVGGQGKYEQYF. The complete variable domain, with remaining parts taken from reference TRBV9 and TRBJ2-7, reads DSGVTQTPKHLITATGQRVTLRCSPRSGDLSVYWYQQSLDQGLQFLIQYYNGEERAKGNILERFSAQQFPDLHSELNLSSLELGDSALYFCASSVGGQGKYEQYFGPGTRLTVT.

For this clone: The same CDR3 is also encoded by other DNA sequences in this sample. This chain links TRBV9 with TRBJ2-3; possible D gene TRBD2, 6 bases. CDR3 length: 15 amino acids. The germline V gene has CDR1 SGDLS and CDR2 YYNGEE. V lost 1 base, J lost 0 bases, and 9 bases lay in between. Here the CDR3 DNA reads TGTGCCAGCAGCGTATACGGGACTAGCACAGATACGCAGTATTTT. Amino acid sequence: CASSVYGTSTDTQYF.

The CDR3 loop reads CASRTSVTAYNEQFF. The DNA for the CDR3 is TGCGCCAGCCGGACTAGCGTGACGGCTTACAATGAGCAGTTCTTC. J is TRBJ2-1 and V is TRBV5-1, with 9 nucleotides matching TRBD2. The CDR3 is made up of 15 amino acids. The germline V gene encodes CDR1 SGHRS and CDR2 YFSETQ. V lost 7 bases, J lost 4 bases, and 9 bases stayed unmatched.

The chain is built from TRBV6-6 and TRBJ1-5; tentative D call: TRBD1 (6 bases). V lost 4 bases to trimming and J lost 9 bases, with 22 bases between them. Germline-derived CDR1 and CDR2 are MNHNY and SVGAGI (reference sequence). The CDR3 length is 16 residues. For the CDR3, the DNA is TGTGCCAGCAGTTGGGGGGGCAGGAGAGGGGATACGCCCCAGCATTTT. Its protein is CASSWGGRRGDTPQHF.

The chain joins TRBV28 to TRBJ2-1; TRBD1 matches 7 bases. Germline V gene data show CDR1 as MDHEN and CDR2 as SYDVKM. This CDR3 has 14 residues. The V and J ends lost 3 bases and 9 bases, in that order; junction bases with no gene match: 8. The CDR3, as DNA: TGTGCCAGCAGTTTGCTCGAACAGGGGACTGAGCAGTTCTTC. Amino acid sequence: CASSLLEQGTEQFF.

The chain combines TRBV10-3 with TRBJ2-7; 8 bases agree with TRBD1. This CDR3 has 18 residues. CDR1 is ENHRY and CDR2 is SYGVKD in the germline V gene. Trimming cost V 1 base and J 4 bases; bases outside gene matches: 15. The CDR3, as DNA: TGTGCCATCAGTGAGTTCGGCTCTTTTTGGCAGGGGGCTTACGAGCAGTACTTC. Translating it yields CAISEFGSFWQGAYEQYF.

This clone came up once. Other DNA sequences in this specimen translate into the identical CDR3. CDR3 nucleotides: TGTGCCAGCAGCGTAGCTAGCGGGGGGACCTACGAGCAGTACTTC. The encoded protein is CASSVASGGTYEQYF. The gene calls are TRBV9 and TRBJ2-7; TRBD2 matches 11 bases. Trimming cost V 0 bases and J 2 bases; bases outside gene matches: 1. The CDR3 is 15 residues long. CDR1 and CDR2 (germline): SGDLS, YYNGEE.

A remark on this clone: This CDR3 is also generated by other DNA sequences in the sample. J is TRBJ2-5 and V is TRBV7-9, with D possibly matching TRBD2 (6 bases). The CDR3 has 14 amino acids. With 5 bases removed from V and 2 bases from J, the gap between germline ends came to 12 bases. Germline loops: CDR1 SEHNR, CDR2 FQNEAQ (reference sequence). DNA of the CDR3: TGTGCCAGCAGCCGGACGGGGGTACAAGAGACCCAGTACTTC. This codes for CASSRTGVQETQYF.

The genes are TRBV9 and TRBJ1-1; D gene uncertain. CDR1 is SGDLS, CDR2 YYNGEE, per germline. The V end lost 4 bases, the J end lost 0 bases, and 13 bases lay between the germline ends. The CDR3 is made up of 15 amino acids. Here the CDR3 reads CASSHGFSLNTEAFF. The CDR3 DNA follows: TGTGCCAGCAGCCATGGATTTAGCCTGAACACTGAAGCTTTCTTT.

The chain carries TRBV28 and TRBJ2-1; 8 bases fit TRBD2. Germline assignment: CDR1 MDHEN and CDR2 SYDVKM. CDR3 size: 17 residues. Trimming at V came to 5 bases and at J to 5 bases, leaving 14 bases not matched to a gene. The DNA for the CDR3 is TGTGCCAGCAGTCCCTTGGGACGGGAGGGCCACGACAATGAGCAGTTCTTC. Residues: CASSPLGREGHDNEQFF.

The chain is built from TRBV6-5 and TRBJ1-5, with unresolved D. CDR1 and CDR2 (germline): MNHEY, SVGAGI. The CDR3 extends over 14 amino acids. V lost 6 bases and J lost 5, with 14 bases in between. The CDR3 DNA is TGTGCCAGCAGGCCCACCACGGGCCATCAGCCCCAGCATTTT. Translated: CASRPTTGHQPQHF.

The V call is TRBV5-1, the J call TRBJ2-3; TRBD2 aligns across 13 bases. CDR1 SGHRS and CDR2 YFSETQ come from the germline V gene. The CDR3 has 18 residues. V trimming: 0 bases; J trimming: 2 bases; junction bases outside the gene matches: 6. The CDR3, as DNA: TGCGCCAGCAGCTTGGCGGGACTAGCGGGGATCTTCACAGATACGCAGTATTTT. It encodes CASSLAGLAGIFTDTQYF.

This sequence joins TRBV4-1 and TRBJ1-1; a weak D match, TRBD1 (5 bases). Germline-derived CDR1 and CDR2 are MGHRA and YSYEKL. Trimming removed 7 bases from V and 1 base from J, with 13 bases in between. The CDR3 spans 14 residues. The CDR3 reads CASTLLQGNTEAFF. The CDR3 region has the DNA TGCGCCAGCACCCTACTTCAGGGGAACACTGAAGCTTTCTTT.

The CDR3 region is CASSPQVPLDLTQPQHF. The DNA of the CDR3 is TGTGCCAGCAGTCCACAGGTACCCCTCGACCTGACTCAGCCCCAGCATTTT. J is TRBJ1-5 and V is TRBV27; the D gene is possibly TRBD1 (5 bases). Trimming took 5 bases from V and 6 from J, leaving 23 bases between them. The CDR3 loop spans 17 amino acids. Germline CDR1 and CDR2: MNHEY and SMNVEV (reference sequence).

The V call is TRBV7-9, the J call TRBJ2-2; D remains ambiguous. The CDR3 consists of 14 residues. The V and J ends lost 2 bases and 5 bases respectively, with 9 bases between them. Germline V gene data show CDR1 as SEHNR and CDR2 as FQNEAQ (reference sequence). The chain's CDR3 is CASSLTGRTGELFF. In nucleotides, the CDR3 is TGTGCCAGCAGCTTAACGGGCCGGACCGGGGAGCTGTTTTTT.

The chain links TRBV7-2 to TRBJ2-2, with 7 bases that match TRBD2. CDR1 and CDR2 from the germline V gene are SGHTA and FQGNSA. This CDR3 comprises 15 residues. J gave up 4 bases and V 4 bases, and 6 bases lay outside the gene matches. Here the CDR3 DNA reads TGTGCCAGCAGCTACCCGGGACTATCCACCGGGGAGCTGTTTTTT. This encodes CASSYPGLSTGELFF. The whole variable domain, remainder taken from reference TRBV7-2 and TRBJ2-2, is GAGVSQSPSNKVTEKGKDVELRCDPISGHTALYWYRQSLGQGLEFLIYFQGNSAPDKSGLPSDRFSAERTGGSVSTLTIQRTQQEDSAVYLCASSYPGLSTGELFFGEGSRLTVL.

The genes are TRBV7-6 and TRBJ2-1; D is unclear. V lost 0 bases, J lost 10 bases, and 7 bases lay in between. Germline lookup yields CDR1 SGHVS and CDR2 FNYEAQ. The CDR3 covers 12 residues. The chain's CDR3 is CASSLAPREQFF. As DNA, the CDR3 is TGTGCCAGCAGCTTAGCGCCTAGGGAGCAGTTCTTC.

V and J are TRBV28 and TRBJ2-1, with D unresolved. The V end lost 3 bases, the J end lost 11 bases, and 8 bases lay between the germline ends. In germline, CDR1 is MDHEN, CDR2 SYDVKM. The CDR3 runs to 11 residues. The CDR3 nucleotides are TGTGCCAGCAGTTTTGCTGACCAGCAGTTCTTC. Translating it yields CASSFADQQFF. Together with reference TRBV28 and TRBJ2-1, the CDR3 gives the full variable domain: DVKVTQSSRYLVKRTGEKVFLECVQDMDHENMFWYRQDPGLGLRLIYFSYDVKMKEKGDIPEGYSVSREKKERFSLILESASTNQTSMYLCASSFADQQFFGPGTRLTVL.

This rearrangement joins TRBV27 to TRBJ2-4, with a tentative D call TRBD1 (7 bases). CDR1 MNHEY and CDR2 SMNVEV come from the germline V gene (reference sequence). V was cut by 6 bases and J by 7 bases, with 16 bases left in between. This CDR3 is 14 amino acids long. CDR3 in DNA: TGTGCCAGCAGAACGACCAGGGGGGAGAACATTCAGTACTTC. It encodes CASRTTRGENIQYF.

This chain links TRBV5-4 with TRBJ2-7; D unclear. The germline V gene encodes CDR1 SGHNT and CDR2 YYREEE (reference sequence). Trimming cost V 4 bases and J 2 bases, with 13 bases left between them. The CDR3 is 14 amino acids. In DNA, the CDR3 is TGTGCCAGCAGCCTCACGGGCCCCACCTACGAGCAGTACTTC. Residues: CASSLTGPTYEQYF. Full variable domain (missing parts from reference TRBV5-4 and TRBJ2-7): ETGVTQSPTHLIKTRGQQVTLRCSSQSGHNTVSWYQQALGQGPQFIFQYYREEENGRGNFPPRFSGLQFPNYSSELNVNALELDDSALYLCASSLTGPTYEQYFGPGTRLTVT.

The CDR3 DNA sequence: TGCAGCGTTGAAGCAGGGACAGGGCCCCATGGCTACACCTTC. Its protein product is CSVEAGTGPHGYTF. The gene calls are TRBV29-1 and TRBJ1-2, with TRBD1 matching over 9 bases. The length of the CDR3 is 14 residues. Germline lookup yields CDR1 SQVTM and CDR2 ANQGSEA. Losses at the gene ends were 1 base for V and 6 bases for J; bases not matched to a gene: 6.